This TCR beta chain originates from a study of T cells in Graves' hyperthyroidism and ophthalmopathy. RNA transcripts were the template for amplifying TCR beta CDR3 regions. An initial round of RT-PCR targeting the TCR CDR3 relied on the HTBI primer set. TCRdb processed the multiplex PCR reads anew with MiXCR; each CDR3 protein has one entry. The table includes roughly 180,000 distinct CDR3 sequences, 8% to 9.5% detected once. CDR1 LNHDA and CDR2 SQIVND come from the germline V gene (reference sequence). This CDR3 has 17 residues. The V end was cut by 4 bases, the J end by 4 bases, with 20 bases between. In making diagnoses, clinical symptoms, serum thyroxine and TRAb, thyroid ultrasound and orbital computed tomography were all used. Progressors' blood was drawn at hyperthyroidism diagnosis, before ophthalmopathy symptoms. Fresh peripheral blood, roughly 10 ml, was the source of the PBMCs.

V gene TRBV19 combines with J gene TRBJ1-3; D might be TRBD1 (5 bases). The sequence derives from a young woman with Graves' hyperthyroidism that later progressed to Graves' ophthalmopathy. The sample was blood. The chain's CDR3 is CASSKPQSEGTGNTIYF. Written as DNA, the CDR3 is TGTGCCAGTAGTAAGCCCCAGTCGGAGGGGACCGGAAACACCATATATTTT. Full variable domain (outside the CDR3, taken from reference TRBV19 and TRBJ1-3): DGGITQSPKYLFRKEGQNVTLSCEQNLNHDAMYWYRQDPGQGLRLIYYSQIVNDFQKGDIAEGYSVSREKKESFPLTVTSAQKNPTAFYLCASSKPQSEGTGNTIYFGEGSWLTVV.